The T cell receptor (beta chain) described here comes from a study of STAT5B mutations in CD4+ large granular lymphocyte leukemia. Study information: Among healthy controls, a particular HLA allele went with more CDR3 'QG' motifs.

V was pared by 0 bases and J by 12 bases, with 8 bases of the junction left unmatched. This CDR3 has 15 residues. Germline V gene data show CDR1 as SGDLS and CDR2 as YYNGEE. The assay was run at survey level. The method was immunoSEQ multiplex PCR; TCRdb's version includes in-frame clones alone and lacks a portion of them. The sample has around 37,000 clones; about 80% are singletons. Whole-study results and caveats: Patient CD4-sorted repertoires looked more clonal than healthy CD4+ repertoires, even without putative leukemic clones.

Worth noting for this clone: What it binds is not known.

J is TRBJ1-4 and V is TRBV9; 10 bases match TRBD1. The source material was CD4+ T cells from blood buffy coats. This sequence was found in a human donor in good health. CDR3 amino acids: CASSVAGTGVTELFF. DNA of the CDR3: TGTGCCAGCAGCGTAGCGGGGACAGGGGTGACAGAACTGTTTTTT. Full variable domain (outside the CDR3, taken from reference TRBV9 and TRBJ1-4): DSGVTQTPKHLITATGQRVTLRCSPRSGDLSVYWYQQSLDQGLQFLIQYYNGEERAKGNILERFSAQQFPDLHSELNLSSLELGDSALYFCASSVAGTGVTELFFGSGTQLSVL.